Listed below are T cell receptor beta chains from one sample, sequenced in a study of prognosis after radiotherapy for stage I lung cancer. Each CDR3 protein is one row after TCRdb ran MiXCR on the multiplex PCR reads. The sample lists fewer than 20,000 distinct CDR3 sequences, 44% seen once, with around 40% in the top ten. The specimen was PBMCs, collected before or after stereotactic body radiation therapy (not recorded which). The receptors were gathered from a donor older than 45 with non-small cell lung cancer. Each CDR3 is given with its conserved first and last residue. A D gene is named only where the DNA matches it firmly. The size entry is marked missing in some rows and otherwise reads once, few, many or a size class.

j_call d_call cdr3_length clone_size v_call cdr3_aa cdr3_nt
TRBJ2-5 . 15 . TRBV28 CASSTCTGQEETQYF TGTGCCAGCAGTACCTGTACAGGGCAGGAAGAGACCCAGTACTTC
TRBJ1-4 . 15 once TRBV11-3 CASSILTVTSEKLFF TGTGCCAGCAGCATACTGACAGTGACGAGTGAAAAACTGTTTTTT
TRBJ2-5 . 14 many TRBV7-9 CASSLSQGEETQYF TGTGCCAGCAGCTTATCACAGGGCGAAGAGACCCAGTACTTC
TRBJ2-3 . 16 many TRBV7-9 CASSLGGARGTDTQYF TGTGCCAGCAGCTTAGGGGGGGCCAGGGGCACAGATACGCAGTATTTT
TRBJ1-2 . 16 many TRBV10-3 CAISESYNRVRWGYTF TGTGCCATCAGTGAGTCATATAACAGGGTGCGTTGGGGCTACACCTTC
TRBJ1-4 . 14 many TRBV6-1 CASRSGATNEKLFF TGTGCCAGCAGGTCAGGTGCTACTAATGAAAAACTGTTTTTT
TRBJ2-3 TRBD2 16 . TRBV20-1 CSAGTSGRARPDTQYF TGCAGTGCAGGGACTAGCGGGAGGGCTAGGCCAGATACGCAGTATTTT
TRBJ2-7 . 17 . TRBV6-5 CANSRAGRPPHSYEQYF TGTGCCAACAGTAGGGCGGGCCGACCGCCCCATTCCTACGAGCAGTACTTC
TRBJ2-7 . 14 . TRBV7-2 CASSLVRNSYEQYF TGTGCCAGCAGCTTAGTCAGGAACTCCTACGAGCAGTACTTC
TRBJ2-7 . 14 many TRBV19 CASSMAQGAYEQYF TGTGCCAGTAGTATGGCACAGGGAGCCTACGAGCAGTACTTC
TRBJ2-3 TRBD2 18 many TRBV9 CASSVGTSGGPGADTQYF TGTGCCAGCAGCGTAGGGACTAGCGGGGGGCCAGGGGCAGATACGCAGTATTTT
TRBJ2-2 TRBD1 15 many TRBV7-9 CASSPGQANTGELFF TGTGCCAGCAGCCCGGGACAGGCGAACACCGGGGAGCTGTTTTTT
TRBJ2-3 TRBD2 16 . TRBV6-4 CASSEVAGGSTDTQYF TGTGCCAGCAGTGAAGTTGCGGGGGGCAGCACAGATACGCAGTATTTT
TRBJ2-7 . 12 . TRBV20-1 CSAPDQTYEQYF TGCAGTGCTCCGGACCAGACATACGAGCAGTACTTC
TRBJ2-3 . 13 many TRBV3-1 CASSLPSTDTQYF TGTGCCAGCAGCCTCCCTAGCACTGATACGCAGTATTTT
TRBJ2-3 TRBD1 16 many TRBV5-1 CASSVRQGASTDTQYF TGCGCCAGCAGCGTCCGACAGGGGGCAAGCACAGATACGCAGTATTTT
TRBJ2-1 . 15 many TRBV19 CASSVSVFSYNEQFF TGTGCCAGTAGTGTTAGCGTATTCTCCTACAATGAGCAGTTCTTC
TRBJ2-7 . 13 . TRBV20-1 CSARDGRGDERYF TGCAGTGCTAGGGACGGTCGTGGAGACGAGCGGTACTTC
TRBJ2-3 TRBD2 18 many TRBV9 CASSVETSGIPGTDTQYF TGTGCCAGCAGCGTAGAGACTAGCGGGATCCCCGGCACAGATACGCAGTATTTT
TRBJ2-1 . 16 many TRBV5-1 CASSLTLEGSANEQFF TGCGCCAGCAGCTTGACCCTCGAGGGCTCGGCTAATGAGCAGTTCTTC
TRBJ2-7 TRBD1 15 many TRBV6-1 CASSLADRGPIEQYF TGTGCCAGCAGCCTCGCGGACAGGGGGCCGATCGAGCAGTACTTC
TRBJ2-2 . 17 . TRBV7-6 CASSLSNSTGGDRELFF TGTGCCAGCAGCTTATCGAATTCGACAGGAGGGGACCGGGAGCTGTTTTTT
TRBJ1-2 . 13 . TRBV11-2 CASSPFRDYGYTF TGTGCCAGCAGCCCATTCCGGGACTATGGCTACACCTTC
TRBJ1-5 . 13 many TRBV5-1 CASSLGQNQPQHF TGCGCCAGCAGCTTGGGACAGAATCAGCCCCAGCATTTT
TRBJ2-2 TRBD1 15 many TRBV18 CASSPPTGGTGELFF TGTGCCAGCTCACCACCGACAGGGGGAACCGGGGAGCTGTTTTTT
TRBJ2-5 TRBD1 14 few TRBV7-6 CASSWGQGQETQYF TGTGCCAGCAGCTGGGGACAGGGTCAAGAGACCCAGTACTTC
TRBJ2-7 . 14 many TRBV20-1 CSANTGREHYEQYF TGCAGTGCTAACACAGGGAGAGAGCACTACGAGCAGTACTTC
TRBJ1-5 TRBD1 13 many TRBV4-1 CASSRDRDQPQHF TGCGCCAGCAGTAGGGACAGGGATCAGCCCCAGCATTTT
TRBJ2-7 TRBD1 14 . TRBV7-9 CASSLLTGGYEQYF TGTGCCAGCAGCCTACTGACAGGGGGCTACGAGCAGTACTTC
TRBJ1-5 . 16 many TRBV3-1 CASSQTRVPGHQPQHF TGTGCCAGCAGCCAGACTCGGGTCCCCGGGCATCAGCCCCAGCATTTT
TRBJ2-7 . 12 many TRBV2 CASSPESYEQYF TGTGCCAGCAGTCCCGAGTCCTACGAGCAGTACTTC
TRBJ1-1 . 19 many TRBV27 CASSLSLGRAGVWNTEAFF TGTGCCAGCAGTTTATCGTTAGGCAGGGCGGGGGTATGGAACACTGAAGCTTTCTTT
TRBJ2-1 . 12 . TRBV9 CASAGPNSEQFF TGTGCCAGCGCGGGGCCTAACTCTGAGCAGTTCTTC
TRBJ2-3 . 15 many TRBV28 CASSFRQGGTDTQYF TGTGCCAGCAGTTTTCGGCAGGGAGGTACAGATACGCAGTATTTT
TRBJ2-7 TRBD2 14 many TRBV10-2 CASDTSGRNYEQYF TGCGCCAGCGATACTAGCGGGAGAAATTACGAGCAGTACTTC
TRBJ2-3 . 13 . TRBV27 CASCTGSPDTQYF TGTGCCAGCTGTACCGGTAGCCCAGATACGCAGTATTTT
TRBJ1-2 TRBD1 14 many TRBV2 CASRDTGTGYGYTF TGTGCCAGCAGAGATACCGGGACAGGCTATGGCTACACCTTC
TRBJ1-1 . 13 many TRBV6-1 CASSLDRHTEAFF TGTGCCAGCAGCTTAGACAGGCACACTGAAGCTTTCTTT
TRBJ2-3 TRBD1 15 many TRBV2 CASTPGGTGGDTQYF TGTGCCAGCACCCCAGGCGGGACAGGGGGAGATACGCAGTATTTT
TRBJ2-2 TRBD1 18 many TRBV18 CASSRDRSTRRNTGELFF TGTGCCAGCTCGCGGGACAGGTCAACCCGGAGGAACACCGGGGAGCTGTTTTTT
TRBJ2-2 . 15 many TRBV7-9 CASSLVGLNTGELFF TGTGCCAGCAGCTTAGTAGGATTGAACACCGGGGAGCTGTTTTTT
TRBJ2-6 . 16 many TRBV30 CAWSVGQTSGANVLTF TGTGCCTGGAGTGTGGGGCAGACCTCTGGGGCCAACGTCCTGACTTTC
TRBJ2-2 . 12 many TRBV10-3 CAIRAGAGELFF TGTGCCATCAGAGCAGGGGCCGGGGAGCTGTTTTTT
TRBJ2-2 . 13 . TRBV19 CASSIYNTGELFF TGTGCCAGTAGTATCTACAACACCGGGGAGCTGTTTTTT
TRBJ2-4 TRBD1 19 many TRBV20-1 CSARVLRDRGRFAKNIQYF TGCAGTGCTAGAGTCCTCCGGGACAGGGGGCGTTTTGCCAAAAACATTCAGTACTTC
TRBJ2-2 TRBD1 13 . TRBV7-9 CASSRQGTGELFF TGTGCCAGCAGCCGACAGGGCACCGGGGAGCTGTTTTTT
TRBJ2-6 TRBD1 18 . TRBV16 CTSSQPDRGISGANVLTF TGTACCAGCAGCCAACCGGACAGGGGGATCTCTGGGGCCAACGTCCTGACTTTC
TRBJ1-6 . 12 . TRBV20-1 CSAQGFYSPLHF TGCAGTGCTCAGGGTTTTTATTCACCCCTCCACTTT
TRBJ1-1 TRBD1 17 many TRBV20-1 CSASRLRGSSMNTEAFF TGCAGTGCTAGTCGGCTCAGGGGGTCCTCCATGAACACTGAAGCTTTCTTT
TRBJ1-2 . 13 many TRBV20-1 CSASAGVGNGYTF TGCAGTGCTAGCGCAGGGGTGGGCAATGGCTACACCTTC
TRBJ2-3 TRBD2 15 many TRBV28 CASSASGGLTDTQYF TGTGCCAGCAGCGCTAGCGGGGGCCTCACAGATACGCAGTATTTT